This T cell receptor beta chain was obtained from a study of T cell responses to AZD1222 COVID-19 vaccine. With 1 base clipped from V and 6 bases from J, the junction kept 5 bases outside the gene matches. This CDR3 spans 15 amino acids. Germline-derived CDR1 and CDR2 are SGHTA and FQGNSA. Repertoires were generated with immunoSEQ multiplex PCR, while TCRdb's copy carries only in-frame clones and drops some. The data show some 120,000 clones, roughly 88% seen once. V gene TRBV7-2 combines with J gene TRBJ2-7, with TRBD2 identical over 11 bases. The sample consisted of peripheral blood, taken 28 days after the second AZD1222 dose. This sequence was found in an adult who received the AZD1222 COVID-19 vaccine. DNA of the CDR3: TGTGCCAGCAGCTTAGACTCTAGCGGGGGGCGCGAGCAGTACTTC. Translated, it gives CASSLDSSGGREQYF.